Listed here are 16 T cell receptor beta chains from one sample, sequenced in a study of spatial heterogeneity in lung cancer. Time point indicated: blood at routine non-recurrence follow-up after resection. No cell sorting; template was whole RNA from tumor, lung tissue or PBMC. TCRdb reprocessed the 5' RACE reads with MiXCR, giving one entry per CDR3 protein. This table holds around 120,000 distinct CDR3 sequences, 12% found once. This sample comprised PBMCs, obtained at follow-up. The receptors here all came from a male donor with early-stage non-small cell lung cancer.

This clonotype came up many times. CDR3 residues: CASSLTPGLYTGELFF. Written as DNA, the CDR3 is TGTGCCAGCAGCTTAACACCGGGACTCTACACCGGGGAGCTGTTTTTT. The V and J genes are TRBV7-3 and TRBJ2-2, with D possibly being TRBD2 (6 bases). This CDR3 has 16 amino acids. Germline lookup yields CDR1 SGHTA and CDR2 FQGTGA. The V end was cut by 0 bases, the J end by 3 bases, with 11 bases between.

The rearrangement joins TRBV12-3 or TRBV12-4 to TRBJ1-3; D call uncertain. The CDR3 is 16 residues long. Trimming took off 1 base at V and 4 bases at J, with 14 bases between the two ends. For the CDR3, the DNA is TGTGCCAGCAGTTTAGGGGCCAGGTACCAGGGAAACACCATATATTTT. Protein sequence: CASSLGARYQGNTIYF.

This clonotype was counted a few times. The DNA for the CDR3 is TGTGCCAGCAGCGGAGGACAGCGTAAGCAGTACTTC. As protein: CASSGGQRKQYF. This rearrangement joins TRBV28 to TRBJ2-7, with D maybe TRBD1 (6 bases). Trimming took off 6 bases at V and 8 bases at J, with 14 bases between the two ends. This CDR3 is built from 12 residues. Germline V gene lookup returns CDR1 MDHEN and CDR2 SYDVKM.

This clonotype was counted between two and nine times. The chain employs TRBV7-3 and TRBJ2-3, with 7 nucleotides matching TRBD2. CDR3 length equals 15 residues. CDR1 and CDR2 from the germline V gene are SGHTA and FQGTGA. The V and J ends lost 3 bases and 1 base, in that order; junction bases with no gene match: 4. CDR3 nucleotide sequence: TGTGCCAGCAGCTTTGGCGGGGGTGGCACAGATACGCAGTATTTT. Translated, it gives CASSFGGGGTDTQYF.

At least ten counts were recorded for this clonotype. CDR3 amino acids: CASSLGDRVPDTQYF. CDR3 sequence (DNA): TGTGCCAGCAGTTTAGGGGACAGGGTTCCAGATACGCAGTATTTT. The V and J genes are TRBV12-3 or TRBV12-4 and TRBJ2-3; 9 bases align to TRBD1. With 1 base clipped from V and 4 bases from J, the junction kept 3 bases outside the gene matches. The CDR3 totals 15 residues.

There are many counts of this clonotype. The chain recombines TRBV7-8 with TRBJ2-5; 9 bases match TRBD2. This CDR3 comprises 18 residues. Germline assignment: CDR1 SGHVS and CDR2 FQNEAQ. V shed 6 bases and J 5 bases; nucleotides not matched to a gene: 19. The CDR3: CASRRALASGKGFETQYF. CDR3 in DNA: TGTGCCAGCAGGAGGGCCCTGGCTAGCGGGAAAGGTTTTGAGACCCAGTACTTC. The full variable domain, with the rest looked up from reference TRBV7-8 and TRBJ2-5, is GAGVSQSPRYKVAKRGQDVALRCDPISGHVSLFWYQQALGQGPEFLTYFQNEAQLDKSGLPSDRFFAERPEGSVSTLKIQRTQQEDSAVYLCASRRALASGKGFETQYFGPGTRLLVL.

A few counts support this clonotype. The chain is built from TRBV9 and TRBJ2-2, with 8 bases fitting TRBD1. This CDR3 contains 13 residues. The J segment lost 1 base and the V segment lost 7 bases, leaving 0 bases of the junction unmatched. Germline V CDR1 and CDR2: SGDLS, YYNGEE. The CDR3 is CASGTGNTGELFF. CDR3 sequence (DNA): TGTGCCAGCGGGACAGGGAACACCGGGGAGCTGTTTTTT.

This clonotype was detected only a few times. The chain joins TRBV28 to TRBJ1-5; 8 nucleotides match TRBD1. Germline CDR1 is MDHEN and CDR2 is SYDVKM. V shed 7 bases and J 6 bases; nucleotides not matched to a gene: 14. This CDR3 contains 16 residues. The CDR3 spells CASTTSGQGASQPQHF. In DNA, the CDR3 is TGTGCCAGCACCACAAGTGGGCAGGGGGCATCTCAGCCCCAGCATTTT.

In this sample, this clonotype turned up many times. The J gene is TRBJ1-5, the V gene TRBV6-2 or TRBV6-3; a weak D match, TRBD1 (5 bases). The length of the CDR3 is 13 residues. Germline-derived CDR1 and CDR2 are MNHEY and SVGEGT. Deletions cut 6 bases from V and 3 bases from J, with 9 bases between. The CDR3 coding sequence is TGTGCCAGCAGCTGGGGGTCCAATCAGCCCCAGCATTTT. Translation gives CASSWGSNQPQHF.

This clonotype was recorded at least ten times. The rearrangement joins TRBV12-3 or TRBV12-4 to TRBJ2-5; D is unclear. Trimming removed 3 bases from V and 5 bases from J, with 10 bases in between. The CDR3 loop spans 13 amino acids. The CDR3 sequence: CASSFFGPETQYF. In DNA form, the CDR3 reads TGTGCCAGCAGTTTTTTTGGCCCGGAGACCCAGTACTTC.

This clonotype has more than one count but fewer than ten. The V and J genes are TRBV2 and TRBJ2-1, with TRBD2 matching 8 bases. Germline CDR1 SNHLY, CDR2 FYNNEI. The CDR3 contains 19 residues. V trimming: 4 bases; J trimming: 5 bases; junction bases outside the gene matches: 19. CDR3 DNA: TGTGCCAGCAGTGGTCCGGCGGGGGGCACGGTTATTCGTAACAATGAGCAGTTCTTC. Its protein is CASSGPAGGTVIRNNEQFF.

The sample holds many counts of this clonotype. This rearrangement joins TRBV4-2 to TRBJ1-2; D not certain. Germline V gives CDR1 LGHNA, CDR2 YNFKEQ. Trimming took off 0 bases at V and 0 bases at J, with 8 bases between the two ends. This CDR3 region has 15 residues. CDR3 sequence reads: CASSQEKRTNYGYTF. The CDR3 bases are TGTGCCAGCAGCCAAGAGAAGCGAACTAACTATGGCTACACCTTC.

This clonotype was recorded many times. The gene calls are TRBV7-2 and TRBJ2-3, with TRBD1 matching 10 bases. Germline CDR1 SGHTA, CDR2 FQGNSA. The length of the CDR3 is 15 residues. V gave up 4 bases and J gave up 3 bases; unmatched junction bases: 4. CDR3 sequence (DNA): TGTGCCAGCAGCTCGACAGGGGGCAGAACAGATACGCAGTATTTT. Its protein product is CASSSTGGRTDTQYF.

The chain links TRBV12-3 or TRBV12-4 to TRBJ1-5; D ambiguous. The CDR3 has 13 residues. Trimming left V 6 bases short and J 1 base short, with 7 bases between. DNA of the CDR3: TGTGCCAGCAGGTCCCGGAGCAATCAGCCCCAGCATTTT. Amino acids: CASRSRSNQPQHF.

CDR3 nucleotide sequence: TGTGCCAGCAGCTTAGCCGTCTCCTTGAACACTGAAGCTTTCTTT. Its translation is CASSLAVSLNTEAFF. This chain links TRBV7-9 with TRBJ1-1; D not certain. V was clipped by 0 bases and J by 0 bases, with 8 bases between them. The CDR3 is made up of 15 amino acids. Germline V gene sequence: CDR1 SEHNR, CDR2 FQNEAQ (reference sequence).

The chain's CDR3 is CASSPPRDRDKETQYF. The CDR3 DNA follows: TGTGCCAGCAGTCCCCCAAGGGACAGGGACAAAGAGACCCAGTACTTC. The chain joins TRBV27 to TRBJ2-5; TRBD1 matches 9 bases. V was pared by 5 bases and J by 3 bases, with 10 bases of the junction left unmatched. Germline V gene sequence: CDR1 MNHEY, CDR2 SMNVEV (reference sequence). The CDR3 consists of 16 residues.